The 28 T cell receptor beta chains listed next were all sequenced from one sample in a study of blood T cell repertoires in COVID-19. Generated by immunoSEQ multiplex PCR, the TCRdb table keeps only in-frame clones and is missing some. Of about 250,000 clones listed, 80% to 90% are singletons. Sequencing was carried out using PBMCs or T cells enriched from blood (not recorded which). These TCRs come from a woman aged 25 to 39 who had recovered from COVID-19.

The chain has TRBV10-2 and TRBJ2-1; tentative D call: TRBD1 (5 bases). The germline gives CDR1 WSHSY, CDR2 SAAADI. Trimming stripped 4 bases from V and 5 bases from J, with 18 bases between. CDR3 size: 16 residues. CDR3 region: CASSVSRGTGNNEQFF. The CDR3 region has the DNA TGCGCCAGCAGTGTGAGTCGTGGTACAGGAAACAATGAGCAGTTCTTC.

The chain recombines TRBV7-3 with TRBJ2-1; weak D call: TRBD1 (6 bases). Germline-derived CDR1 and CDR2 are SGHTA and FQGTGA. This CDR3 comprises 13 residues. V was shortened by 5 bases and J by 6 bases, with 11 bases between the two germline ends. CDR3 nucleotides: TGTGCCAGCAGCCAGACCAGGGGCAATGAGCAGTTCTTC. Its translation is CASSQTRGNEQFF. Using reference TRBV7-3 and TRBJ2-1 for the parts outside the CDR3, the full variable domain is GAGVSQTPSNKVTEKGKYVELRCDPISGHTALYWYRQSLGQGPEFLIYFQGTGAADDSGLPNDRFFAVRPEGSVSTLKIQRTERGDSAVYLCASSQTRGNEQFFGPGTRLTVL.

The V and J genes are TRBV7-8 and TRBJ2-7; the D gene is possibly TRBD1 (5 bases). The germline V gene encodes CDR1 SGHVS and CDR2 FQNEAQ. The CDR3 is made up of 14 amino acids. The ends were cut back, 5 bases at V and 5 bases at J, with 16 bases in the middle. The CDR3 DNA follows: TGTGCCAGCAGCCCCCGAGACAGTGCCCACGAGCAGTACTTC. It translates to CASSPRDSAHEQYF.

This chain uses TRBV2 with TRBJ2-7; 11 positions match TRBD2. The CDR3 runs to 18 residues. V was clipped by 10 bases and J by 3 bases; unmatched bases: 20. The germline V gene has CDR1 SNHLY and CDR2 FYNNEI. The CDR3: CATGDPGLAVIRDYEQYF. The CDR3 nucleotides are TGTGCCACCGGGGACCCGGGACTAGCGGTAATCAGGGACTACGAGCAGTACTTC.

This chain's CDR3 is CASSVATGTGQETQYF. The CDR3 nucleotides read TGTGCCAGCAGCGTAGCTACAGGGACGGGGCAAGAGACCCAGTACTTC. The V call is TRBV9, the J call TRBJ2-5; a weak D match, TRBD1 (6 bases). Germline CDR1 reads SGDLS; CDR2 reads YYNGEE. The V and J ends lost 0 bases and 2 bases respectively, with 14 bases between them. This CDR3 has 16 amino acids.

This clone was seen only a few times. This sample also contains other DNA sequences that code for the same CDR3. This chain uses TRBV9 with TRBJ2-1; 13 nucleotides match TRBD2. V lost 4 bases, J lost 4 bases, and 8 bases stayed unmatched. This CDR3 comprises 17 residues. From germline, CDR1 is SGDLS and CDR2 YYNGEE. CDR3 nucleotide sequence: TGTGCCAGCAGCTATTCACTAGCGGGGGGGGTTTACAATGAGCAGTTCTTC. Encoded protein: CASSYSLAGGVYNEQFF.

This sequence joins TRBV7-9 and TRBJ2-5, with D unresolved. Deletions cut 11 bases from V and 1 base from J, with 11 bases between. Germline V lookup: CDR1 SEHNR, CDR2 FQNEAQ (reference sequence). The CDR3 runs to 12 residues. This chain's CDR3 is CAPSALQETQYF. The CDR3 DNA reads as TGTGCCCCCAGCGCCCTCCAAGAGACCCAGTACTTC.

The chain is built from TRBV4-1 and TRBJ2-7; 8 bases are a match to TRBD1. Germline loops: CDR1 MGHRA, CDR2 YSYEKL. Unmatched junction bases numbered 2, after V lost 2 bases and J lost 5 bases. CDR3 length equals 13 residues. CDR3 loop: CASSQPGGNEQYF. DNA of the CDR3: TGCGCCAGCAGCCAACCAGGGGGCAACGAGCAGTACTTC.

This chain links TRBV7-2 with TRBJ2-1, with TRBD2 matching 7 bases. V trimming: 5 bases; J trimming: 3 bases; junction bases outside the gene matches: 7. CDR1 and CDR2 from the germline V gene are SGHTA and FQGNSA. The CDR3 is 15 residues long. The CDR3 is CASSPREGFYNEQFF. CDR3 nucleotide sequence: TGTGCCAGCAGCCCCAGGGAGGGATTCTACAATGAGCAGTTCTTC.

The V call is TRBV28, the J call TRBJ1-2, with TRBD1 matching 9 bases. J was trimmed by 4 bases and V by 4 bases; bases with no gene match: 4. This CDR3 has 14 residues. CDR1 is MDHEN, CDR2 SYDVKM, per germline. CDR3 sequence (DNA): TGTGCCAGCAGTTCAGACAGGGGGATCTATGGCTACACCTTC. It is translated as CASSSDRGIYGYTF.

This clone was seen a single time. This chain joins TRBV7-9 and TRBJ2-7; D is perhaps TRBD2 (7 bases). V dropped 5 bases and J dropped 3 bases, with 23 bases sitting between them. Germline V gives CDR1 SEHNR, CDR2 FQNEAQ (reference sequence). CDR3 length equals 17 residues. This CDR3 is CASSQTSGGGEVYEQYF. The CDR3 DNA is TGTGCCAGCAGCCAAACATCGGGGGGCGGGGAGGTCTACGAGCAGTACTTC.

The chain combines TRBV19 with TRBJ1-5; weak D call: TRBD1 (6 bases). From germline, CDR1 is LNHDA and CDR2 SQIVND (reference sequence). This CDR3 is 15 amino acids long. Trimming removed 3 bases from V and 0 bases from J, with 9 bases in between. CDR3 bases: TGTGCCAGTAGTATGGGACAAATTAGCAATCAGCCCCAGCATTTT. Translating gives CASSMGQISNQPQHF.

The chain recombines TRBV3-1 (or the pseudogene TRBV3-2) with TRBJ2-1; 7 bases are shared with TRBD2. Germline V gene sequence: CDR1 LGHDT, CDR2 YNNKEL (reference sequence). The CDR3 consists of 15 residues. V lost 7 bases, J lost 7 bases, and 13 bases stayed unmatched. The CDR3 reads CASTSAGRARNEQFF. As DNA, the CDR3 is TGTGCCAGCACCTCAGCGGGACGGGCTCGGAATGAGCAGTTCTTC.

The rearrangement links TRBV6-1 to TRBJ2-7, with D uncertain. V gave up 2 bases and J gave up 4 bases, with 9 bases separating them. Germline lookup yields CDR1 MNHNS and CDR2 SASEGT. The CDR3 is made up of 13 amino acids. In DNA form, the CDR3 reads TGTGCCAGCAGTGAATTTCCCCCATACGAGCAGTACTTC. Translating gives CASSEFPPYEQYF.

This clone was counted only a few times. The chain's CDR3 is CATHPRDWQKNTEAFF. CDR3 sequence (DNA): TGTGCCACCCACCCCCGGGATTGGCAGAAGAACACTGAAGCTTTCTTT. This chain links TRBV24-1 with TRBJ1-1; no reliable D call. V lost 9 bases, J lost 1 base, and 20 bases lay in between. CDR3 length: 16 residues. The germline V gene has CDR1 KGHDR and CDR2 SFDVKD.

This clone was detected only once. This sequence joins TRBV21-1 and TRBJ1-4; TRBD1, the table's D call, lacks a check against the DNA. TRBV21-1 is noted as a pseudogene. There are 14 residues in the CDR3. CDR3 nucleotides: TGTGCCAGCAGCAGGGGACAGCCTAATGAAAAACTGTTTTTT. Protein sequence: CASSRGQPNEKLFF.

This chain connects TRBV28 to TRBJ1-5; D might be TRBD1 (5 bases). CDR1 is MDHEN, CDR2 SYDVKM, per germline. This CDR3 contains 14 residues. V lost 7 bases and J lost 2, with 12 bases in between. The CDR3 sequence: CASIPGRGNQPQHF. CDR3 nucleotides: TGTGCCAGCATCCCGGGCAGGGGCAATCAGCCCCAGCATTTT.

This clone was observed a few times. The V and J genes are TRBV19 and TRBJ1-1; D is ambiguous. The germline V gene has CDR1 LNHDA and CDR2 SQIVND (reference sequence). The CDR3 sequence is 14 residues long. Trimming removed 1 base from V and 1 base from J, with 7 bases in between. The CDR3 spells CASSIGAGNTEAFF. The CDR3 nucleotides are TGTGCCAGTAGTATAGGGGCAGGGAACACTGAAGCTTTCTTT.

This clone was counted a single time. The genes are TRBV19 and TRBJ1-5; 8 nucleotides align to TRBD1. Per germline, CDR1 LNHDA and CDR2 SQIVND (reference sequence). This CDR3 is 15 amino acids long. V lost 6 bases to trimming and J lost 3 bases; unmatched junction nucleotides: 7. DNA for the CDR3: TGTGCCAGTAGACCAGGGGGCGGAAACAATCAGCCCCAGCATTTT. Its protein is CASRPGGGNNQPQHF.

Notes on this clone: A single base separates this from a much larger clone, so it may be a read error. J is TRBJ1-1 and V is TRBV5-6; 7 bases line up with TRBD1. CDR3 size: 14 residues. CDR1 and CDR2 from the germline V gene are SGHDT and YYEEEE. With V trimmed by 4 bases and J by 0 bases, 3 bases remained unmatched. The CDR3 DNA follows: TGTGCCAGCAGCCCGGACAGGATGAACACTGAAGCTTTCTTT. This codes for CASSPDRMNTEAFF.

The chain links TRBV19 to TRBJ2-3; no reliable D call. V lost 5 bases to trimming and J lost 7 bases, with 19 bases between them. The CDR3 consists of 15 residues. Per the germline V gene, CDR1 is LNHDA and CDR2 is SQIVND (reference sequence). The CDR3: CASSPQAKAPYTQYF. The CDR3 nucleotides are TGTGCCAGTAGTCCGCAGGCCAAAGCCCCATATACGCAGTATTTT. Variable domain in full (rest from reference TRBV19 and TRBJ2-3): DGGITQSPKYLFRKEGQNVTLSCEQNLNHDAMYWYRQDPGQGLRLIYYSQIVNDFQKGDIAEGYSVSREKKESFPLTVTSAQKNPTAFYLCASSPQAKAPYTQYFGPGTRLTVL.

The chain uses TRBV6-5 and TRBJ1-2; D remains ambiguous. V shed 7 bases and J shed 2 bases, with 14 bases lying between them. The CDR3 runs to 14 residues. Germline V gene data show CDR1 as MNHEY and CDR2 as SVGAGI. The CDR3 spells CASTTTQANYGYTF. CDR3 nucleotides: TGTGCCAGCACTACAACCCAGGCCAACTATGGCTACACCTTC.

This clone turned up a few times. The chain employs TRBV29-1 and TRBJ1-1; a possible D gene is TRBD1 (5 bases). Per the germline V gene, CDR1 is SQVTM and CDR2 is ANQGSEA. With 2 bases removed from V and 3 bases from J, the gap between germline ends came to 13 bases. The CDR3 consists of 14 residues. CDR3 coding DNA: TGCAGCGTTGAACAGGGTTTTACGGACACTGAAGCTTTCTTT. Translation: CSVEQGFTDTEAFF.

The rearrangement links TRBV11-2 to TRBJ2-2; TRBD2 is a possible D gene (5 bases). Germline CDR1 and CDR2: SGHAT and FQNNGV. The CDR3 length is 17 residues. Trimming left V 5 bases short and J 4 bases short, with 20 bases between. In DNA form, the CDR3 reads TGTGCCAGCAGCCCTCTAAGCGGTGGCAGACGCACCGGGGAGCTGTTTTTT. Amino acids: CASSPLSGGRRTGELFF.

J is TRBJ1-6 and V is TRBV6-5, with D perhaps matching TRBD1 (6 bases). The CDR3 length is 15 residues. Trimming removed 4 bases at V and 7 bases at J, with 14 bases between. Germline V CDR1 and CDR2: MNHEY, SVGAGI. CDR3: CASSSGTSLNSPLHF. As DNA, the CDR3 is TGTGCCAGCAGTTCCGGGACAAGCCTCAATTCACCCCTCCACTTT.

CDR3 sequence: CASKVRGTQSNSPLHF. CDR3 nucleotides: TGTGCCAGCAAAGTCAGGGGTACCCAGTCCAATTCACCCCTCCACTTT. The chain couples TRBV25-1 to TRBJ1-6; weak D call: TRBD1 (6 bases). Germline lookup yields CDR1 MGHDK and CDR2 SYGVNS. Deletions cut 7 bases from V and 7 bases from J, with 20 bases between. The CDR3 loop spans 16 amino acids.

This rearrangement joins TRBV6-5 to TRBJ1-5; 11 bases map to TRBD1. J was trimmed by 5 bases and V by 5 bases; bases with no gene match: 2. This CDR3 is 14 amino acids long. Germline V lookup: CDR1 MNHEY, CDR2 SVGAGI. The DNA of the CDR3 is TGTGCCAGCAGTAGGGACAGGGGGGATCAGCCCCAGCATTTT. Its protein product is CASSRDRGDQPQHF.

The chain joins TRBV5-4 to TRBJ2-7, with a tentative D call TRBD1 (6 bases). Germline loops: CDR1 SGHNT, CDR2 YYREEE (reference sequence). Trimming removed 4 bases from V and 3 bases from J, with 20 bases in between. This CDR3 is built from 16 residues. CDR3 region: CASSTGTGTKIYEQYF. The CDR3 bases are TGTGCCAGCAGCACTGGAACTGGGACAAAGATCTACGAGCAGTACTTC.